Below are 32 T cell receptor beta chains sequenced from a single sample in a study of cytomegalovirus exposure and HLA in healthy donors. Primers for the PCR totalled 60 Vbeta and 13 Jbeta. Only in-frame clones appear in the TCRdb table, and some are missing; sequencing was by immunoSEQ multiplex PCR. The sample has some 100,000 clones; roughly 82% are singletons. Sequenced input: PBMCs. These receptors were collected from a woman in her late teens or twenties in good health and CMV-seronegative.

The genes are TRBV11-2 and TRBJ2-7; 7 nucleotides align to TRBD1. V lost 3 bases to trimming and J lost 5 bases; unmatched junction nucleotides: 10. This CDR3 comprises 15 residues. In germline, CDR1 is SGHAT, CDR2 FQNNGV. The CDR3 coding sequence is TGTGCCAGCAGCTTCACAACGACAGGGATTGACGAGCAGTACTTC. Protein: CASSFTTTGIDEQYF.

V is TRBV30 and J is TRBJ2-5; D not resolved. V lost 2 bases and J lost 0, with 13 bases in between. The germline CDR1 and CDR2 sequences are GTSNPN and SVGIG (reference sequence). This CDR3 spans 15 amino acids. CDR3: CAWSPDWSYQETQYF. DNA of the CDR3: TGTGCCTGGAGTCCCGACTGGAGTTACCAAGAGACCCAGTACTTC.

The chain links TRBV11-3 to TRBJ2-1, with D possibly TRBD2 on 6 matching bases. The V gene's germline CDR1 is SGHNT and CDR2 YENEEA. CDR3 length equals 14 residues. Trimming removed 1 base from V and 5 bases from J, with 9 bases in between. CDR3 sequence: CASSLGDLNNEQFF. CDR3 DNA sequence: TGTGCCAGCAGCTTAGGGGACTTAAACAATGAGCAGTTCTTC.

This chain connects TRBV4-1 to TRBJ1-3, with D unclear. The CDR3 spans 16 residues. Germline CDR1 is MGHRA and CDR2 is YSYEKL. V was pared by 2 bases and J by 2 bases, with 13 bases between. DNA of the CDR3: TGCGCCAGCAGCCAAATCCTTCCACTCCCTGGAAACACCATATATTTT. It is translated as CASSQILPLPGNTIYF.

This chain connects TRBV27 to TRBJ1-2; TRBD1 agrees at 7 bases. CDR1 and CDR2 (germline): MNHEY, SMNVEV (reference sequence). J lost 8 bases, V lost 2 bases, and 5 bases had no gene match. This CDR3 has 13 amino acids. The CDR3 sequence: CASSLGGGGGYTF. In DNA, the CDR3 is TGTGCCAGCAGTTTAGGAGGGGGCGGAGGCTACACCTTC.

This sequence joins TRBV7-2 and TRBJ1-5, with unresolved D. The CDR3 length is 13 residues. Germline CDR1 and CDR2: SGHTA and FQGNSA. Trimming removed 4 bases from V and 6 bases from J, with 10 bases in between. In DNA, the CDR3 is TGTGCCAGCAGCTCCCCCGCGGGTCAGCCCCAGCATTTT. It encodes CASSSPAGQPQHF.

The chain is built from TRBV28 and TRBJ1-5; D is ambiguous. The CDR3 length is 12 residues. Trimming left V 6 bases short and J 6 bases short, with 9 bases between. The V gene's germline CDR1 is MDHEN and CDR2 SYDVKM. The CDR3 DNA follows: TGTGCCAGCAGCCGAGCACTTCAGCCCCAGCATTTT. Amino acid sequence: CASSRALQPQHF. Based on the CDR3 plus reference TRBV28 and TRBJ1-5, the full variable domain is DVKVTQSSRYLVKRTGEKVFLECVQDMDHENMFWYRQDPGLGLRLIYFSYDVKMKEKGDIPEGYSVSREKKERFSLILESASTNQTSMYLCASSRALQPQHFGDGTRLSIL.

The chain recombines TRBV9 with TRBJ2-5, with TRBD2 matching 9 bases. CDR1 is SGDLS and CDR2 is YYNGEE in the germline V gene. This CDR3 spans 15 amino acids. With 3 bases clipped from V and 2 bases from J, the junction kept 5 bases outside the gene matches. The CDR3 loop is CASSAGGLAQETQYF. CDR3 DNA sequence: TGTGCCAGCAGCGCCGGGGGACTAGCACAAGAGACCCAGTACTTC.

V gene TRBV7-2 combines with J gene TRBJ1-1; the match to TRBD1 covers 8 bases. CDR1 is SGHTA, CDR2 FQGNSA, per germline. The CDR3 totals 17 residues. The junction had 16 bases not matched to a gene; V was cut back by 5 bases and J by 5 bases. The CDR3 reads CASSPDRGTATLTEAFF. CDR3 DNA: TGTGCCAGCAGCCCCGACAGGGGAACAGCAACATTGACTGAAGCTTTCTTT.

The chain has TRBV5-1 and TRBJ2-3; TRBD2 matches 8 bases. The V gene's germline CDR1 is SGHRS and CDR2 YFSETQ. Losses at the gene ends were 2 bases for V and 2 bases for J; bases not matched to a gene: 4. This CDR3 has 15 residues. CDR3 protein: CASSFGGGNTDTQYF. Written as DNA, the CDR3 is TGCGCCAGCAGCTTTGGCGGGGGGAACACAGATACGCAGTATTTT. Drawing the rest from reference TRBV5-1 and TRBJ2-3, the complete variable domain is KAGVTQTPRYLIKTRGQQVTLSCSPISGHRSVSWYQQTPGQGLQFLFEYFSETQRNKGNFPGRFSGRQFSNSRSEMNVSTLELGDSALYLCASSFGGGNTDTQYFGPGTRLTVL.

CDR3 protein: CASSFLEQETQYF. CDR3 in DNA: TGCGCCAGCAGCTTCCTAGAGCAAGAGACCCAGTACTTC. The chain has TRBV5-1 and TRBJ2-5; D is unresolved. CDR1 is SGHRS, CDR2 YFSETQ, per germline. This CDR3 is 13 amino acids long. Trimming took off 2 bases at V and 2 bases at J, with 7 bases between the two ends.

The V gene is TRBV6-5, the J gene TRBJ1-3; D is possibly TRBD1 (5 bases). V was shortened by 2 bases and J by 2 bases, with 10 bases between the two germline ends. The CDR3 runs 15 residues. The V gene's germline CDR1 is MNHEY and CDR2 SVGAGI. This CDR3 reads CASSYGLGAGNTIYF. The CDR3, as DNA: TGTGCCAGCAGTTACGGTTTAGGGGCTGGAAACACCATATATTTT.

The chain has TRBV5-8 and TRBJ1-1; TRBD1 matches 8 bases. V lost 6 bases to trimming and J lost 6 bases; unmatched junction nucleotides: 10. This CDR3 region has 14 residues. The V gene's germline CDR1 is SGHTS and CDR2 YDEGEE. The CDR3 protein is CASNPGQVLSEAFF. The CDR3, as DNA: TGTGCCAGCAACCCGGGACAGGTCCTTTCTGAAGCTTTCTTT.

V gene TRBV7-3 combines with J gene TRBJ2-3, with a weak D call TRBD2 (6 bases). The CDR3 sequence is 14 residues long. V was shortened by 3 bases and J by 2 bases, with 9 bases between the two germline ends. Per germline, CDR1 SGHTA and CDR2 FQGTGA. DNA for the CDR3: TGTGCCAGCAGCTTCAGGGACTCCACAGATACGCAGTATTTT. Translation: CASSFRDSTDTQYF. Looking up the rest from reference TRBV7-3 and TRBJ2-3 gives the full variable domain: GAGVSQTPSNKVTEKGKYVELRCDPISGHTALYWYRQSLGQGPEFLIYFQGTGAADDSGLPNDRFFAVRPEGSVSTLKIQRTERGDSAVYLCASSFRDSTDTQYFGPGTRLTVL.

J is TRBJ2-4 and V is TRBV15; D is perhaps TRBD2 (6 bases). V was pared by 0 bases and J by 0 bases, with 18 bases between. The CDR3 totals 19 residues. Germline values: CDR1 LNHNV, CDR2 YYDKDF (reference sequence). CDR3 residues: CATSRDPRDSHLAKNIQYF. CDR3 nucleotide sequence: TGTGCCACCAGCAGAGATCCTAGGGACTCACATTTAGCCAAAAACATTCAGTACTTC. Together with reference TRBV15 and TRBJ2-4, the CDR3 gives the full variable domain: DAMVIQNPRYQVTQFGKPVTLSCSQTLNHNVMYWYQQKSSQAPKLLFHYYDKDFNNEADTPDNFQSRRPNTSFCFLDIRSPGLGDTAMYLCATSRDPRDSHLAKNIQYFGAGTRLSVL.

The chain joins TRBV30 to TRBJ1-5; D call uncertain. CDR3 length: 16 amino acids. The germline V gene encodes CDR1 GTSNPN and CDR2 SVGIG (reference sequence). Trimming shortened V by 0 bases and J by 0 bases, and 12 bases separated the two germline ends. CDR3 DNA: TGTGCCTGGAGTGTAGGCAGCACTAATAGCAATCAGCCCCAGCATTTT. Amino acid sequence: CAWSVGSTNSNQPQHF.

This clone was counted a few times. The CDR3 loop reads CASSDGGGADTQYF. The CDR3 region has the DNA TGTGCCAGCAGTGACGGCGGGGGGGCAGATACGCAGTATTTT. The chain has TRBV6-4 and TRBJ2-3, with 9 bases that match TRBD2. The junction had 1 base not matched to a gene; V was cut back by 2 bases and J by 4 bases. The CDR3 is 14 amino acids. CDR1 and CDR2 from the germline V gene are MRHNA and SNTAGT.

The gene calls are TRBV19 and TRBJ2-3; 15 bases fit TRBD2. V lost 9 bases and J lost 4; bases outside the gene matches: 14. Germline V CDR1 and CDR2: LNHDA, SQIVND (reference sequence). This CDR3 region has 18 residues. CDR3 nucleotides: TGTGCCAGCACCATTTCGGGACTAGCGGGAGGAGGGCCAGATACGCAGTATTTT. Translated, it gives CASTISGLAGGGPDTQYF.

V and J are TRBV9 and TRBJ2-2; 14 bases align to TRBD2. In germline, CDR1 is SGDLS, CDR2 YYNGEE. V dropped 6 bases and J dropped 8; count of bases not matched to a gene: 6. The CDR3 spans 15 residues. This CDR3 is CASTETSGGAGELFF. The CDR3 nucleotides read TGTGCCAGCACCGAGACTAGCGGGGGGGCGGGGGAGCTGTTTTTT. The variable domain in full, completed from reference TRBV9 and TRBJ2-2, reads DSGVTQTPKHLITATGQRVTLRCSPRSGDLSVYWYQQSLDQGLQFLIQYYNGEERAKGNILERFSAQQFPDLHSELNLSSLELGDSALYFCASTETSGGAGELFFGEGSRLTVL.

J is TRBJ2-6 and V is TRBV28; unclear D gene. V was clipped by 1 base and J by 0 bases, with 4 bases between them. The CDR3 has 15 residues. Germline V CDR1 and CDR2: MDHEN, SYDVKM. CDR3 nucleotide sequence: TGTGCCAGCAGTTTATTCGGCTCTGGGGCCAACGTCCTGACTTTC. This codes for CASSLFGSGANVLTF.

This clone was seen more than once but under ten times. The chain carries TRBV6-6 and TRBJ1-1; perhaps TRBD1 as D (6 bases). Looked up from germline, CDR1 is MNHNY and CDR2 is SVGAGI (reference sequence). The CDR3 spans 13 residues. The V gene lost 6 bases and the J gene lost 1 base, with 9 bases spanning the gap. DNA of the CDR3: TGTGCCAGCAGCACCAGGGGGAACACTGAAGCTTTCTTT. Translation gives CASSTRGNTEAFF.

The chain has TRBV27 and TRBJ1-1; 10 positions agree with TRBD1. The CDR3 loop spans 14 amino acids. In germline, CDR1 is MNHEY, CDR2 SMNVEV (reference sequence). Unmatched junction bases numbered 5, after V lost 5 bases and J lost 5 bases. The chain's CDR3 is CASSIDRGRTEAFF. As DNA, the CDR3 is TGTGCCAGCAGTATCGACAGGGGGCGGACTGAAGCTTTCTTT.

The chain carries TRBV7-9 and TRBJ2-1; 8 nucleotides match TRBD1. The CDR3 is 16 residues long. Germline loops: CDR1 SEHNR, CDR2 FQNEAQ (reference sequence). V trimming: 6 bases; J trimming: 6 bases; junction bases outside the gene matches: 13. CDR3: CASSPQTGDWANEQFF. In DNA, the CDR3 is TGTGCCAGCAGTCCTCAGACAGGGGATTGGGCCAATGAGCAGTTCTTC. The full variable domain, its missing parts supplied by reference TRBV7-9 and TRBJ2-1, is DTGVSQNPRHKITKRGQNVTFRCDPISEHNRLYWYRQTLGQGPEFLTYFQNEAQLEKSRLLSDRFSAERPKGSFSTLEIQRTEQGDSAMYLCASSPQTGDWANEQFFGPGTRLTVL.

The genes are TRBV2 and TRBJ2-1, with 10 bases identical to TRBD1. The CDR3 is made up of 15 amino acids. Germline trimming cut 7 bases from V and 8 bases from J; bases unmatched to any gene: 11. The germline gives CDR1 SNHLY, CDR2 FYNNEI. CDR3 nucleotides: TGTGCCAGCAAGAGGGGACAGGGGAGTCGAGATGAGCAGTTCTTC. Protein: CASKRGQGSRDEQFF.

The chain combines TRBV28 with TRBJ2-1; 8 bases line up with TRBD1. The CDR3 is made up of 14 amino acids. V shed 5 bases, J shed 6 bases, and the junction held 6 bases outside the gene matches. Germline assignment: CDR1 MDHEN and CDR2 SYDVKM. The CDR3 loop is CASSHLDRGNEQFF. DNA for the CDR3: TGTGCCAGCAGTCACCTAGACAGGGGCAATGAGCAGTTCTTC.

The chain joins TRBV7-9 to TRBJ1-2; 10 bases fit TRBD1. The CDR3 has 16 residues. J was trimmed by 0 bases and V by 1 base; bases with no gene match: 2. In germline, CDR1 is SEHNR, CDR2 FQNEAQ (reference sequence). CDR3 in DNA: TGTGCCAGCAGCTTAGGAGGACAGGGGGCTAACTATGGCTACACCTTC. This gives the protein CASSLGGQGANYGYTF.

The chain has TRBV28 and TRBJ1-4; D may be TRBD1 (5 bases). The CDR3 sequence is 17 residues long. The V end was cut by 9 bases, the J end by 7 bases, with 27 bases between. CDR1 is MDHEN and CDR2 is SYDVKM in the germline V gene. CDR3: CASTPGSWGSGTEKLFF. The CDR3 DNA is TGTGCCAGTACACCTGGGTCATGGGGCAGCGGGACTGAAAAACTGTTTTTT.

The V gene is TRBV18, the J gene TRBJ2-1; D perhaps matches TRBD1 (5 bases). The germline V gene has CDR1 KGHSH and CDR2 LQKENI. The CDR3 length is 14 residues. V was shortened by 0 bases and J by 6 bases, with 9 bases between the two germline ends. The CDR3 region is CASSPPQGSNEQFF. In nucleotides, the CDR3 is TGTGCCAGCTCACCACCCCAGGGATCCAATGAGCAGTTCTTC.

Only a few counts were recorded for this clone. The chain has TRBV5-6 and TRBJ2-1, with 9 positions matching TRBD2. The CDR3 sequence is 15 residues long. Per germline, CDR1 SGHDT and CDR2 YYEEEE. J lost 7 bases, V lost 0 bases, and 5 bases had no gene match. CDR3: CASSLEVAGENEQFF. The CDR3 DNA is TGTGCCAGCAGCTTGGAGGTAGCGGGAGAAAATGAGCAGTTCTTC.

The rearrangement uses TRBV18 and TRBJ1-3, with 9 bases lining up with TRBD1. Germline V lookup: CDR1 KGHSH, CDR2 LQKENI. The CDR3 has 15 amino acids. V lost 6 bases, J lost 1 base, and 4 bases stayed unmatched. CDR3: CASSQGTGSGNTIYF. DNA for the CDR3: TGTGCCAGCTCCCAAGGGACAGGGTCTGGAAACACCATATATTTT.

The chain employs TRBV11-3 and TRBJ2-1; TRBD2 matches 15 bases. The junction had 8 bases not matched to a gene; V was cut back by 5 bases and J by 0 bases. The germline V gene has CDR1 SGHNT and CDR2 YENEEA. The CDR3 runs 19 residues. The CDR3 loop is CASSPGLAGGPGSYNEQFF. For the CDR3, the DNA is TGTGCCAGCAGCCCAGGACTAGCGGGAGGGCCGGGCTCCTACAATGAGCAGTTCTTC.

This clone appeared once. V and J are TRBV2 and TRBJ1-2; TRBD1 agrees at 7 bases. The CDR3 length is 12 residues. The J segment lost 8 bases and the V segment lost 6 bases, leaving 6 bases of the junction unmatched. In germline, CDR1 is SNHLY, CDR2 FYNNEI. The CDR3 loop reads CASRPTGDGYTF. The CDR3 DNA follows: TGTGCCAGCAGGCCCACAGGGGACGGCTACACCTTC.